The sequence of this TCR beta chain was determined in a study of blood T cells in healthy people across ages. Study-wide points: Age brought a roughly linear fall in TCR beta diversity measured per million T cells. Naive T cell percentage and TCR beta diversity correlated strongly.

The authors ran a second PCR of roughly 7 to 11 cycles using a sample-barcoded 5' primer and a J-beta primer mix. The authors tagged each cDNA molecule using a template-switch adaptor with 12 random nucleotides. Each CDR3 protein gets one entry after TCRdb re-called the 5' RACE reads with MiXCR. The top ten hold 25% to 35% of the sample, which has just over 800,000 distinct CDR3 sequences, around 62% seen once. In the case of this clonotype: As yet, its antigen is unknown.

Donation came from healthy Caucasian individuals in Russia who were aged roughly 6 to 95. The TCR was taken from a man aged 30-40 years in good health. The sequenced sample was blood.

CDR3 in DNA: TGTGCCAGCAGCTTCTCAGACCAGGGAGCCTATAATTCACCCCTCCACTTT. Residues: CASSFSDQGAYNSPLHF. This chain links TRBV7-2 with TRBJ1-6; TRBD1 is a possible D gene (5 bases). Germline V CDR1 and CDR2: SGHTA, FQGNSA. V gave up 3 bases and J gave up 2 bases, with 14 bases separating them. CDR3 size: 17 residues.